This T cell receptor (beta chain) was captured by sequencing in a study of identical twins. This clonotype was observed a handful of times. The V gene lost 0 bases and the J gene lost 0 bases, with 9 bases spanning the gap. Germline assignment: CDR1 DFQATT and CDR2 SNEGSKA (reference sequence). The CDR3 extends over 16 amino acids. TCRdb passed the 5' RACE reads through MiXCR, listing each CDR3 protein once. The sample has 1.5 million to 2 million distinct CDR3 sequences; more than 30% are singletons. The sequencing sample was made of cord blood. The receptor comes from a newborn girl in good health. The chain recombines TRBV20-1 with TRBJ2-6, with D perhaps assigned TRBD1 or TRBD2 (6 bases each). The CDR3 coding sequence is TGCAGTGCTAGAGAGGGGGGCGTCTCTGGGGCCAACGTCCTGACTTTC. Translation gives CSAREGGVSGANVLTF.